Given below is one T cell receptor (beta chain) in context. The data belong to a study of blood T cell repertoires in COVID-19. Study-wide context: The United States, Italy and Spain were the sources of the acute and convalescent COVID-19 samples.

As handled by the study authors: Using reference gene primer amplification, nucleated cell counts were estimated. Some clones are missing from TCRdb's copy, which holds only in-frame ones; the method was immunoSEQ multiplex PCR. The V and J calls and clone size come from that table; D and trimming were worked out from the DNA. The sample comprises some 300,000 clones, approximately 90% of which are singletons, and about 2% rests with the top ten. Germline CDR1 and CDR2: SGHAT and FQNNGV. The CDR3 runs 18 residues. V dropped 1 base and J dropped 2; count of bases not matched to a gene: 8. Sample: peripheral blood. This TCR came from a young man with active or convalescent COVID-19. The rearrangement links TRBV11-2 to TRBJ2-1; 10 positions agree with TRBD2. DNA for the CDR3: TGTGCCAGCAGCTTAGCCGGGGGAGCGGGGGGGCCCTACAATGAGCAGTTCTTC. Its protein product is CASSLAGGAGGPYNEQFF.